These 17 T cell receptor beta chains were sequenced from one sample in a study of shared clonotypes between healthy human individuals. CD8 cells classed as naive were CD45RO-negative and positively selected for CCR7, excluding terminally differentiated effector memory CD45RA+ cells. Produced via immunoSEQ multiplex PCR; TCRdb's table is partial and in-frame only. The repertoire holds about 600,000 clones, with 95% to 98% as singletons. The sample consisted of naive CD8+ T cells sorted from blood. These receptor sequences come from a man aged 25-45 years in good health.

CDR3 loop: CSVEGLAGVAEQYF. In DNA form, the CDR3 reads TGCAGCGTGGAGGGACTAGCGGGAGTGGCTGAGCAGTACTTC. The chain has TRBV29-1 and TRBJ2-7; 14 nucleotides align to TRBD2. The length of the CDR3 is 14 residues. V lost 6 bases, J lost 7 bases, and 8 bases stayed unmatched. Germline assignment: CDR1 SQVTM and CDR2 ANQGSEA.

The rearrangement links TRBV4-1 to TRBJ2-1, with 7 bases lining up with TRBD2. The CDR3 is 13 amino acids. V gave up 7 bases and J gave up 9 bases; unmatched junction bases: 9. The V gene's germline CDR1 is MGHRA and CDR2 YSYEKL. CDR3 residues: CASNDRLAGEQFF. The CDR3 DNA reads as TGCGCCAGCAACGACAGACTAGCCGGTGAGCAGTTCTTC.

This chain connects TRBV7-9 to TRBJ1-1, with 8 bases lining up with TRBD1. The CDR3 length is 15 residues. The V segment lost 7 bases and the J segment 1 base; nucleotides outside the gene matches: 8. Germline V lookup: CDR1 SEHNR, CDR2 FQNEAQ (reference sequence). CDR3 nucleotide sequence: TGTGCCAGCACCCCAGGGGGCCTCGGGAACACTGAAGCTTTCTTT. Protein product: CASTPGGLGNTEAFF.

The CDR3, as DNA: TGTGCCAGCTCACCGACAGGGGGAGACGGCAATGAGCAGTTCTTC. It specifies CASSPTGGDGNEQFF. This chain connects TRBV18 to TRBJ2-1; 9 nucleotides line up with TRBD1. Germline V gene sequence: CDR1 KGHSH, CDR2 LQKENI. The CDR3 contains 15 residues. V dropped 3 bases and J dropped 6; count of bases not matched to a gene: 6.

The chain links TRBV11-2 to TRBJ2-2; TRBD2 agrees at 7 bases. The V and J ends lost 0 bases and 4 bases, in that order; junction bases with no gene match: 14. CDR3 length equals 19 residues. From germline, CDR1 is SGHAT and CDR2 FQNNGV. Here the CDR3 DNA reads TGTGCCAGCAGCTTAGATCCGAGACTAGCCTCGGTGAGCACCGGGGAGCTGTTTTTT. This sequence encodes CASSLDPRLASVSTGELFF.

The gene calls are TRBV4-3 and TRBJ2-7; 9 nucleotides align to TRBD1. The V and J ends lost 4 bases and 0 bases, in that order; junction bases with no gene match: 19. CDR1 and CDR2 from the germline V gene are LGHNA and YSLEER. The CDR3 covers 20 residues. Here the CDR3 DNA reads TGCGCCAGCAGCCCTACCGAGGGACAGGGCCCCCTTGCCCTCTCCTACGAGCAGTACTTC. Protein sequence: CASSPTEGQGPLALSYEQYF.

The rearrangement joins TRBV13 to TRBJ2-7, with D perhaps TRBD1 (5 bases). From germline, CDR1 is PRHDT and CDR2 FYEKMQ (reference sequence). The ends were cut back, 0 bases at V and 5 bases at J, with 5 bases in the middle. The CDR3 has 12 residues. This chain's CDR3 is CASSLGGDEQYF. The DNA of the CDR3 is TGTGCCAGCAGCTTAGGAGGGGACGAGCAGTACTTC.

Notes on this clone: Other DNA sequences in the sample encode the same CDR3. The J gene is TRBJ2-1, the V gene TRBV4-1; TRBD1 is a possible D gene (6 bases). CDR1 MGHRA and CDR2 YSYEKL come from the germline V gene. V dropped 0 bases and J dropped 7 bases, with 10 bases sitting between them. CDR3 length: 14 residues. CDR3 in DNA: TGCGCCAGCAGCCAAGATCTAGGGGGAAATGAGCAGTTCTTC. Residues: CASSQDLGGNEQFF.

On this clone: Mismatch with germline at one junction end may stem from a read error. The chain couples TRBV27 to TRBJ1-2; TRBD1 matches 7 bases. The CDR3 extends over 15 amino acids. In germline, CDR1 is MNHEY, CDR2 SMNVEV (reference sequence). In DNA form, the CDR3 reads TGTGCCAGCAGTCTATCCGAGACAGGGAACTATGGCTACACCTTC. Protein product: CASSLSETGNYGYTF.

The chain is built from TRBV28 and TRBJ2-2, with D unclear. This CDR3 region has 16 residues. V was pared by 6 bases and J by 5 bases, with 19 bases between. Germline V lookup: CDR1 MDHEN, CDR2 SYDVKM. CDR3 residues: CASRPQVGTDTGELFF. In nucleotides, the CDR3 is TGTGCCAGCAGACCCCAGGTCGGCACAGATACCGGGGAGCTGTTTTTT. The whole variable domain, filled in from reference TRBV28 and TRBJ2-2, reads DVKVTQSSRYLVKRTGEKVFLECVQDMDHENMFWYRQDPGLGLRLIYFSYDVKMKEKGDIPEGYSVSREKKERFSLILESASTNQTSMYLCASRPQVGTDTGELFFGEGSRLTVL.

This chain uses TRBV5-1 with TRBJ1-1; no firm D call. Trimming stripped 0 bases from V and 2 bases from J, with 8 bases between. The CDR3 runs 14 residues. Germline CDR1 is SGHRS and CDR2 is YFSETQ. CDR3 residues: CASSLGNQNTEAFF. In nucleotides, the CDR3 is TGCGCCAGCAGCTTGGGTAACCAAAACACTGAAGCTTTCTTT. Full variable domain (missing parts from reference TRBV5-1 and TRBJ1-1): KAGVTQTPRYLIKTRGQQVTLSCSPISGHRSVSWYQQTPGQGLQFLFEYFSETQRNKGNFPGRFSGRQFSNSRSEMNVSTLELGDSALYLCASSLGNQNTEAFFGQGTRLTVV.

This clone was seen only once. This chain links TRBV10-1 with TRBJ2-1; 7 positions agree with TRBD2. Germline V lookup: CDR1 WNHNN, CDR2 SYGVQD (reference sequence). The CDR3 covers 16 residues. The V segment lost 2 bases and the J segment 4 bases; nucleotides outside the gene matches: 8. The CDR3 spells CASSEGALAPYNEQFF. As DNA, the CDR3 is TGCGCCAGCAGTGAGGGGGCACTAGCGCCATACAATGAGCAGTTCTTC.

This chain connects TRBV11-2 to TRBJ2-1; 10 bases are a match to TRBD2. After removal of 4 bases from V and 7 bases from J, the junction contained 7 bases not matched to a gene. This CDR3 region has 15 residues. Germline V lookup: CDR1 SGHAT, CDR2 FQNNGV. DNA for the CDR3: TGTGCCAGCAGCTACCCGGGACTAGCGTTGAATGAGCAGTTCTTC. Translating it yields CASSYPGLALNEQFF. The full variable domain, completed using reference TRBV11-2 and TRBJ2-1, is EAGVAQSPRYKIIEKRQSVAFWCNPISGHATLYWYQQILGQGPKLLIQFQNNGVVDDSQLPKDRFSAERLKGVDSTLKIQPAKLEDSAVYLCASSYPGLALNEQFFGPGTRLTVL.

The rearrangement uses TRBV30 and TRBJ2-7; TRBD2 might be the D (5 bases). Germline-derived CDR1 and CDR2 are GTSNPN and SVGIG (reference sequence). Trimming pared 5 bases from V and 3 bases from J, leaving 11 bases between. The CDR3 length is 12 residues. The CDR3 sequence is CAWGPTNYEQYF. As DNA, the CDR3 is TGTGCCTGGGGACCGACTAACTACGAGCAGTACTTC.

The chain is built from TRBV21-1 and TRBJ1-3. TRBV21-1 constitutes a pseudogene. The CDR3 consists of 11 residues. In DNA, the CDR3 is TGTGCCAGCACGGCTGGAAACACCATATATTTT. Amino acids: CASTAGNTIYF.

The genes are TRBV2 and TRBJ1-4; D remains unclear. V was cut by 6 bases and J by 5 bases, with 7 bases left in between. Per germline, CDR1 SNHLY and CDR2 FYNNEI. CDR3 length: 12 amino acids. The CDR3 DNA is TGTGCCAGCAGCGGACGGAATGAAAAACTGTTTTTT. As protein: CASSGRNEKLFF.

This clone appeared a single time. The rearrangement joins TRBV9 to TRBJ1-1; no clear D. The CDR3 sequence is 16 residues long. CDR1 is SGDLS, CDR2 YYNGEE, per germline. V lost 4 bases, J lost 4 bases, and 20 bases lay in between. CDR3 DNA: TGTGCCAGCAGCCCTCAGAGGAGGGAGGTGGGCACTGAAGCTTTCTTT. Amino acid sequence: CASSPQRREVGTEAFF.